This section outlines one TCR beta chain sequence together with its context. Participants were aged about 18 to 90 years, lived in roughly 25 US areas, and enrolled virtually. Grouping used clinical history reported by participants in a survey and questionnaire. The CDR3 length is 15 residues. Germline-derived CDR1 and CDR2 are LGHNA and YSLEER. V lost 0 bases and J 4 bases, leaving 10 bases between the germline ends. The sample comes from a study of blood T cell repertoires in COVID-19. Study context: Sources were T cells, B-cell-depleted T cells, or PBMCs; the material itself was cDNA or gDNA.

Here immunoSEQ multiplex PCR was the method, and the copy in TCRdb shows in-frame clones only, minus some. The data show approximately 250,000 clones, roughly 85% seen once. This sequence joins TRBV4-3 and TRBJ2-1, with D tentatively TRBD2 (6 bases). The TCR originated in a woman in her fifties or sixties with acute COVID-19. Sequenced input: PBMCs or T cells enriched from blood (not recorded which). The CDR3 bases are TGCGCCAGCAGCCAAGAAACCGGGGGATACAATGAGCAGTTCTTC. Amino acid sequence: CASSQETGGYNEQFF.